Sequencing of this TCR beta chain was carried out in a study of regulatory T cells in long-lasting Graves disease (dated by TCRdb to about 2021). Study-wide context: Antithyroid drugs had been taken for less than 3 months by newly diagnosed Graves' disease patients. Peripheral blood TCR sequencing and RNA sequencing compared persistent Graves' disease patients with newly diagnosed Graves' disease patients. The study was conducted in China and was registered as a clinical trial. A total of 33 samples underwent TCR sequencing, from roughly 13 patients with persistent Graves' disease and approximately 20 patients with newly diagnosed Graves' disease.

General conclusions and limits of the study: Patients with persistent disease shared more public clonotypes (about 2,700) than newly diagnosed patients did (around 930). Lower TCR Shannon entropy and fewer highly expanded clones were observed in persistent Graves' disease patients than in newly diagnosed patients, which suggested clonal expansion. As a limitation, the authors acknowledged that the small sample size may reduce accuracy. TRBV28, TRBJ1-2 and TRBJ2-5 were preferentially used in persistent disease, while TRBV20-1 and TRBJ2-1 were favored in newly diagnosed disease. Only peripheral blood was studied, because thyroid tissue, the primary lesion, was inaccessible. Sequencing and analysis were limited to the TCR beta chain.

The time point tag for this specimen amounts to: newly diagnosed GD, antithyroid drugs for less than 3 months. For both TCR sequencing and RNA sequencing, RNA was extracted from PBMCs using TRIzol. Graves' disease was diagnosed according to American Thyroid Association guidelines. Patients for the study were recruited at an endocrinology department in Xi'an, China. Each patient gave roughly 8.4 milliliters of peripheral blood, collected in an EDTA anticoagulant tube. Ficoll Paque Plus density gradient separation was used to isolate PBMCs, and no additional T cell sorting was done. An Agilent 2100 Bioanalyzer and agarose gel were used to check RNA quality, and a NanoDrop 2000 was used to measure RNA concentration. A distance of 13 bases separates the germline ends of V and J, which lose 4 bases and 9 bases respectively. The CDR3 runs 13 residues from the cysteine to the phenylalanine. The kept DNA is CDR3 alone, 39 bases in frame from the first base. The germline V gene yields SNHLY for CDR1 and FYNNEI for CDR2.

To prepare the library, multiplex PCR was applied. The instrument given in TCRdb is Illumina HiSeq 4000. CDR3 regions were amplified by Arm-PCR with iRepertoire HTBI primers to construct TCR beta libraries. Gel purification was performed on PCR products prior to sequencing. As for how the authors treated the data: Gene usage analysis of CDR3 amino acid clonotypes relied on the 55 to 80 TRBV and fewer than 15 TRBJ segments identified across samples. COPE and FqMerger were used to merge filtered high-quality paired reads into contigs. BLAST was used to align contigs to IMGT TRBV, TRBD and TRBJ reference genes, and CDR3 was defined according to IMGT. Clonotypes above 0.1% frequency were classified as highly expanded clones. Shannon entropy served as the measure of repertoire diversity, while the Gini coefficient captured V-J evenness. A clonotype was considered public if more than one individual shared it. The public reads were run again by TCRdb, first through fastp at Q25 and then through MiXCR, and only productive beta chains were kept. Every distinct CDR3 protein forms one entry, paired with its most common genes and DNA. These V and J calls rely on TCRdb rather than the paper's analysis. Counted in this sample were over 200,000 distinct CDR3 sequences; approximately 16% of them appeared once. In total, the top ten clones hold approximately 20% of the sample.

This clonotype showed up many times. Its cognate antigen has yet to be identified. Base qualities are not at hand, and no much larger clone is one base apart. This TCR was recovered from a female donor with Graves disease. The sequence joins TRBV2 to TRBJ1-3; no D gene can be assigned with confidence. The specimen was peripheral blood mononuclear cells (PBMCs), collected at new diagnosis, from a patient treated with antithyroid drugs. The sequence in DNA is TGTGCCAGCAGTGCGGTGGCAGCCCTCACCATATATTTT. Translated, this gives CASSAVAALTIYF.